Sequencing of this T cell receptor (beta chain) was carried out in a study of shared clonotypes between healthy human individuals. Study observations and caveats: The sole specimen, blood, was sampled, and tissue repertoires likely differ.

Donors included only healthy HIV-negative adults lacking recent acute infections or vaccinations. Concerning this clone: Its antigen is not known. A read error may be the cause here, since a much bigger clone is one base away.

Measured with immunoSEQ multiplex PCR; TCRdb has only the in-frame clones, and not every one. This table holds 730,000 or so clones, less than 80% found once. Sequencing used memory CD4+ T cells sorted from blood. Subset: CD45RA-negative fraction. This clonotype was sampled from a woman aged 25-40 years in good health.

The CDR3 region has the DNA TGTGCCAGCGGACAGGGGAACACCGGGGAGCTGTTTTTT. Protein: CASGQGNTGELFF. The genes are TRBV7-2 and TRBJ2-2; 8 bases fit TRBD1. The CDR3 spans 13 residues. Germline V gene sequence: CDR1 SGHTA, CDR2 FQGNSA. V dropped 8 bases and J dropped 1; count of bases not matched to a gene: 0.